Below, 5 T cell receptor beta chains from the same sample are listed, as sequenced in a study of blood T cell repertoires in COVID-19. Repertoires were generated with immunoSEQ multiplex PCR, while TCRdb's copy carries only in-frame clones and drops some. The sample shows fewer than 350,000 clones, around 85% of them seen only once. The sequenced material came from PBMCs or T cells enriched from blood (not recorded which). All receptors derive from a woman in her 40s who had recovered from COVID-19.

This chain links TRBV5-4 with TRBJ2-7, with TRBD1 identical over 9 bases. Germline V CDR1 and CDR2: SGHNT, YYREEE (reference sequence). The CDR3 has 16 amino acids. Trimming removed 3 bases from V and 1 base from J; junction bases left unmatched: 8. CDR3 DNA sequence: TGTGCCAGCAGCTCCATAGACAGGGGGGGGTCCTACGAGCAGTACTTC. Protein product: CASSSIDRGGSYEQYF.

This chain links TRBV28 with TRBJ2-1; 8 bases fit TRBD2. Germline V gene sequence: CDR1 MDHEN, CDR2 SYDVKM. The CDR3 covers 14 residues. With 5 bases clipped from V and 12 bases from J, the junction kept 12 bases outside the gene matches. CDR3 sequence: CASSLHPSGRGQFF. The CDR3 DNA follows: TGTGCCAGCAGTCTGCATCCAAGCGGGAGAGGGCAGTTCTTC.

The chain links TRBV4-1 to TRBJ2-7; 9 nucleotides match TRBD1. Germline lookup yields CDR1 MGHRA and CDR2 YSYEKL. The CDR3 length is 17 residues. V shed 0 bases and J 3 bases; nucleotides not matched to a gene: 9. The CDR3 sequence: CASSQDFEGTGIYEQYF. For the CDR3, the DNA is TGCGCCAGCAGCCAAGATTTCGAGGGGACAGGGATCTACGAGCAGTACTTC.

The CDR3 here is CASRLTGGPDEQFF. The DNA of the CDR3 is TGTGCCAGCAGGCTGACGGGAGGGCCAGATGAGCAGTTCTTC. The rearrangement joins TRBV28 to TRBJ2-1, with 8 bases fitting TRBD2. J was trimmed by 8 bases and V by 6 bases; bases with no gene match: 9. CDR3 length: 14 residues. Looked up from germline, CDR1 is MDHEN and CDR2 is SYDVKM. Looking up the rest from reference TRBV28 and TRBJ2-1 gives the full variable domain: DVKVTQSSRYLVKRTGEKVFLECVQDMDHENMFWYRQDPGLGLRLIYFSYDVKMKEKGDIPEGYSVSREKKERFSLILESASTNQTSMYLCASRLTGGPDEQFFGPGTRLTVL.

The V gene is TRBV6-5, the J gene TRBJ1-5; D remains ambiguous. Germline V gene data show CDR1 as MNHEY and CDR2 as SVGAGI. V lost 6 bases, J lost 6 bases, and 18 bases lay in between. The CDR3 spans 15 residues. The CDR3 DNA follows: TGTGCCAGCAGAGTAGGGAGGAGCCCTGGTCAGCCCCAGCATTTT. Translation: CASRVGRSPGQPQHF.